This TCR beta chain was identified during a study of cytomegalovirus exposure and HLA in healthy donors. Findings and caveats of the study: Later analysis demonstrated an association between a missense DCLRE1C variant and TCR beta V- and J-gene trimming.

Points on this clone: The antigen remains undetermined.

The CDR3 runs to 16 residues. Trimming pared 0 bases from V and 6 bases from J, leaving 13 bases between. CDR1 is SGHRS and CDR2 is YFSETQ in the germline V gene. Primers included in the PCR were 60 Vbeta and 13 Jbeta primers. The table came from immunoSEQ multiplex PCR; TCRdb's copy has only in-frame clones and leaves some out. The table shows about 59,000 clones, with 75% to 85% occurring only once. V gene TRBV5-1 combines with J gene TRBJ1-6; possibly TRBD1 for D (6 bases). This sequence was found in a human donor in good health. Sequencing was carried out using PBMCs. The CDR3 reads CASSLGLGTSNSPLHF. The CDR3 DNA is TGCGCCAGCAGCTTGGGTCTAGGGACATCTAATTCACCCCTCCACTTT.